The source of this TCR beta chain is a study of neurological immune-mediated disorders (dated 2019 in TCRdb). Regarding the study in general: The study compared peripheral blood TCR-beta repertoires of HTLV-I-associated myelopathy (HAM/TSP) patients, multiple sclerosis patients and healthy controls using UMI-based sequencing. The roughly 100 TCR-beta libraries covered PBMC samples along with longitudinal samples, technical triplicates, and paired sorted CD4+ and CD8+ T-cell subsets. The cohort comprised about 70 subjects: some 15 HAM/TSP patients, 35 or so multiple sclerosis patients and about 20 healthy controls.

cDNA synthesis used template-switch 5'RACE with a primer carrying a 10-nucleotide random unique molecular identifier tagging each TCR transcript. Each sequencing run produced over 200 million TCR-beta sequences covering 15-18 subjects. Total RNA was extracted with the RNeasy kit. The KAPA Real-time Library Amplification kit was used to amplify TCR-beta VDJ regions with primers targeting the TCR constant region and the 5'RACE anchor. A first PCR added sample indexes and Illumina adaptors, after which a second PCR increased the library yield. After Ampure bead purification, the TCR product of roughly 650 bp was size-selected on a 2% E-gel SizeSelection system. Before pooling, library quality was checked on a Bioanalyzer, concentration was measured with Qubit, and libraries were quantified with the Kapa Library Quantification kit. An Illumina HiSeq 2500 was used to sequence the libraries paired-end at 2 x 150 bp. To increase sequence diversity, roughly 23-30% phiX was spiked into each library pool. As for the original processing: Quality-filtered reads were processed with the UMI-based MiGEC pipeline, and over 85% of raw TCR sequences were removed by the MiGEC pipeline during error correction. IMGT germline references were used for alignment of VDJ genes, and clonotypes were defined by a unique CDR3 amino acid sequence together with V-J genes. Clonal expansion, Shannon diversity, and CDR3 relatedness (CalcPairwiseDistances, ClusterSamples) were evaluated with VDJtools, and phylogenetic trees were built with CLCbio workbench. Expanded clones were defined as having at least 8 unique UMIs, based on coefficient-of-variation modelling across technical triplicates. TCRdb's own reprocessing of the public reads used fastp at Q25 and MiXCR and kept productive beta chains. Each CDR3 protein gets just one entry, which takes the most common genes and DNA from the rows behind it. V and J calls and clone size were set by TCRdb, not the authors. Recorded for this sample are around 28,000 distinct CDR3 sequences; under 7% of them occurred a single time. More than 8.5% of the sample is in the top ten clones.

For CDR1 and CDR2, the germline V gene lists SQVTM and ANQGSEA. The CDR3 runs 12 residues from the cysteine to the phenylalanine. Only the CDR3 portion is preserved as DNA: 36 bases, with reading frame beginning at the first base. V is pared back by 6 bases and J by 1 base, with 8 bases lying between the germline termini. On the study overall, not on this receptor specifically: No identical CDR3 amino acid sequences were found to be shared among expanded clones across subjects, suggesting that TCR-beta repertoires were private in all groups. The highest TCR clonal expansion was observed in HAM/TSP patients, whereas the lowest was observed in MS patients, even when compared with healthy controls.

The healthy controls were volunteers from blood banks in Maryland, USA. For the unsorted PBMC libraries, 2 million PBMCs were stored in RNAlater at -80 degrees C until RNA extraction and were used to generate the libraries. Peripheral blood was subjected to Ficoll-Hypaque density gradient centrifugation to isolate PBMCs, which were then cryopreserved in liquid nitrogen. This clonotype was seen ten or more times. Its antigen is unknown. Base-call qualities are not available, and no considerably larger clone is one nucleotide away. Rearrangement joined TRBV29-1 to TRBJ2-3; TRBD1 is a weak D gene call, 6 bases matching. The TCR comes from a woman aged 45 to 65 in good health. The sequencing sample was made of PBMCs. The CDR3 loop reads CSVSGGTDTQYF. In nucleotide form, the sequence is TGCAGCGTGTCAGGGGGCACAGATACGCAGTATTTT.